The present entry profiles one T cell receptor beta chain with its context. This CDR3 is 15 amino acids long. V gave up 4 bases and J gave up 2 bases, with 14 bases separating them. The germline CDR1 and CDR2 sequences are SGHTA and FQGTGA. Time point defined: peripheral blood 6 weeks after treatment start. Diagnoses among patients were locally advanced or metastatic urothelial carcinoma. Generated by immunoSEQ multiplex PCR, the TCRdb table keeps only in-frame clones and is missing some. In the table there are around 26,000 clones, roughly 84% of which are singletons. This entry is derived from a study of PD-L1 blockade in urothelial cancer.

The rearrangement links TRBV7-3 to TRBJ1-2, with D possibly matching TRBD1 (6 bases). This TCR was sampled from a man aged 65 to 79 with urothelial cancer. The starting material was PBMCs, obtained around atezolizumab (anti-PD-L1) treatment. CDR3 nucleotide sequence: TGTGCCAGCAGCTATTCCGGGACAAACAACTATGGCTACACCTTC. Encoded protein: CASSYSGTNNYGYTF.